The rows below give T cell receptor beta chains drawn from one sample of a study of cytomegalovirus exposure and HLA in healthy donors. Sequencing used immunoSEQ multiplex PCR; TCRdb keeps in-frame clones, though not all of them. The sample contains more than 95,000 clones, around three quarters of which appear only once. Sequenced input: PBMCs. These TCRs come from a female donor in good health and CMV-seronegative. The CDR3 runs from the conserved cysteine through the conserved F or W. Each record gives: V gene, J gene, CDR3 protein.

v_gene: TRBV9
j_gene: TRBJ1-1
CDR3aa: CASSEQGGTEAFF

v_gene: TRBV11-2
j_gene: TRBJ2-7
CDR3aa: CASSLDTYEQYF

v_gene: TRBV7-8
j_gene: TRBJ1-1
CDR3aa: CASSDRPLNTEAFF

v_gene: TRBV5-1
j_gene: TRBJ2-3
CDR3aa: CASSYLENTDTQYF

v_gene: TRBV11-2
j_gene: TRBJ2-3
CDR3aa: CASSLAGADTQYF

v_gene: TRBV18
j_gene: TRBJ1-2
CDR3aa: CASSPGQGNSGYTF

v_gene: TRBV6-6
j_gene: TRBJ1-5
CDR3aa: CASSTTGQYQPQHF

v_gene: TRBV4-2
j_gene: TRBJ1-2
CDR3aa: CASSQDRDRGLGYTF

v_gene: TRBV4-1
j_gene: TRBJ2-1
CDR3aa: CASSYEGRGFEQFF

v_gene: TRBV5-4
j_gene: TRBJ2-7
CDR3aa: CASSPLAGTYEQYF

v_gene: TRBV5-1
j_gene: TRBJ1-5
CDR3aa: CASSLDPNRPQHF

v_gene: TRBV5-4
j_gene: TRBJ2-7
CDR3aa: CASSSTLGDRARYEQYF

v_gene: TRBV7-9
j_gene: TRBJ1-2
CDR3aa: CASSLQGARNYGYTF

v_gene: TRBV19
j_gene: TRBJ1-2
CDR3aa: CASRTGVMSGYTF

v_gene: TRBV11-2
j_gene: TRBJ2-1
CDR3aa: CASSHRLAGRGNEQFF

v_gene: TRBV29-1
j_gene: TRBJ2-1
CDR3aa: CSVEGGETLREFF

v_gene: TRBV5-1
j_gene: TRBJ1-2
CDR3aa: CASSLETGNFYGYTF

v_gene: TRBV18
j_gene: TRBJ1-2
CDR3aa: CASSPPSGRVGGVFGYTF